This T cell receptor (beta chain) was obtained from a study of blood T cells in healthy people across ages. It was with a sample-barcoded 5' primer and a J-beta primer mix that a second PCR of roughly 6 to 12 cycles was run. One entry per CDR3 protein, called by TCRdb with MiXCR from the 5' RACE reads. The table includes more than 650,000 distinct CDR3 sequences, about 20% detected once. Turning to this clonotype: Its antigen is undetermined. At one end, the junction sequence differs from germline, possibly due to a read error.

Overall study results and limits: Comparison with aged donors showed that long-lived donors had more naive CD4+ cells and higher diversity.

Germline V gives CDR1 SGHTA, CDR2 FQGNSA. This CDR3 is built from 16 residues. J is TRBJ2-4 and V is TRBV7-2; tentatively, D is TRBD1 (5 bases). The sequence came from a man between 65 and 85 years old in good health. Sequencing was carried out using blood. The CDR3 loop is CASSLAPYMDKNTQYF. The CDR3 nucleotides read TGTGCCAGCAGCTTAGCCCCCTACATGGACAAAAACACTCAGTACTTC.